The rows below give T cell receptor beta chains drawn from one sample of a study of blood T cell repertoires in COVID-19. Repertoires were generated with immunoSEQ multiplex PCR, while TCRdb's copy carries only in-frame clones and drops some. This sample has about 88,000 clones, with around nine tenths found just once. Material: peripheral blood. The receptor set was obtained from an elderly woman with acute or convalescent COVID-19. Both conserved end residues are part of each CDR3.

TRBV7-3	TRBJ2-3	CASSVDRGTSDTQYF
TRBV19	TRBJ2-1	CASSLGTSFDEQFF
TRBV27	TRBJ2-4	CASSFGTGSAKNIQYF
TRBV7-2	TRBJ1-2	CASSFRDSGGYTF
TRBV28	TRBJ1-1	CASTAPWEGEAFF
TRBV12-3/TRBV12-4	TRBJ2-7	CASSPANYNEQYF
TRBV9	TRBJ2-2	CASSAQAGIAGELFF
TRBV27	TRBJ2-7	CASSSRQGRIYEQYF
TRBV6-1	TRBJ2-5	CASSDEHRDSETQYF
TRBV28	TRBJ2-7	CASTISGQGGTYEQYF
TRBV5-4	TRBJ1-6	CASSLDRGNSPLHF
TRBV20-1	TRBJ1-5	CSARDGGTQHF
TRBV9	TRBJ2-7	CASSPRTSGIVEQYF
TRBV27	TRBJ2-5	CASSFRRGETQYF
TRBV6-2/TRBV6-3	TRBJ1-2	CASSDRAYGYTF
TRBV19	TRBJ1-3	CASSMGTIGNTIYF
TRBV7-9	TRBJ2-1	CASSPGLAGTNEQFF
TRBV7-9	TRBJ2-7	CASSALAGVSEQYF
TRBV7-2	TRBJ2-7	CASSQRASGLYEQYF
TRBV18	TRBJ1-1	CASSPLAAVEAFF
TRBV7-2	TRBJ2-7	CASSPSLAAYEQYF
TRBV5-4	TRBJ1-2	CASSSPAGVHYGYTF
TRBV3-1/TRBV3-2	TRBJ2-6	CASSQVKRGQGISGANVLTF
TRBV27	TRBJ2-7	CASSAVETSGQPYEQYF
TRBV6-5	TRBJ1-1	CASSPGTVNTEAFF
TRBV5-1	TRBJ1-2	CASSLDRLQGYTF
TRBV19	TRBJ2-7	CASSPTGYEQYF
TRBV27	TRBJ2-1	CASTPEGLIYNEQFF
TRBV9	TRBJ2-1	CASSVARAISLPYNEQFF
TRBV6-5	TRBJ2-3	CASSLTGGTTDTQYF
TRBV28	TRBJ1-1	CASSLWEAGKQYTEAFF
TRBV6-5	TRBJ2-3	CASRLGGMDTQYF
TRBV4-2	TRBJ2-7	CASSQAYRGVLHEQYF
TRBV11-2	TRBJ2-7	CASSLDRGRVYEQYF
TRBV2	TRBJ1-2	CASSETYRGANYGYTF
TRBV30	TRBJ1-6	CAWDSGTGGVNSPLHF
TRBV19	TRBJ2-3	CASSMGVGSFSTDTQYF
TRBV5-1	TRBJ2-7	CASSPGQVVASDF
TRBV19	TRBJ2-7	CASSMTSGGYYEQYF
TRBV6-2/TRBV6-3	TRBJ2-3	CASSYPSGIGIDTQYF
TRBV7-3	TRBJ1-2	CASSATATGSHTF
TRBV5-1	TRBJ2-3	CASETGASGGTGTDTQYF
TRBV10-2	TRBJ2-7	CASSGDYEQYF
TRBV7-9	TRBJ2-1	CASSLGQGARNEQFF
TRBV6-5	TRBJ2-6	CASSRDRSGANVLTF